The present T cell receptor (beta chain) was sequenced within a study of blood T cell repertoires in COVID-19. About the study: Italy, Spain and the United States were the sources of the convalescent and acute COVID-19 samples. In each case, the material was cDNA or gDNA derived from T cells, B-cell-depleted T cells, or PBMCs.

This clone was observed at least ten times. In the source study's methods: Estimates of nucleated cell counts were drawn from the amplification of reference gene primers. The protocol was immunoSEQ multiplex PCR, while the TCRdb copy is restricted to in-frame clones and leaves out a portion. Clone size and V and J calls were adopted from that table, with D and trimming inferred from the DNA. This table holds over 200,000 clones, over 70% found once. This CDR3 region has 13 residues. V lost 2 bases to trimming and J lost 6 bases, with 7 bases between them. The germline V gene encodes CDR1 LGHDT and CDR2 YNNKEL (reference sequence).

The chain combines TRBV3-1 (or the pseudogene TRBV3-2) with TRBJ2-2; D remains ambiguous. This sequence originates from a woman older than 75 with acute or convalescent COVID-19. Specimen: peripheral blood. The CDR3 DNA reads TGTGCCAGCAGCCAATTAACTGCCGGGGAGCTGTTTTTT. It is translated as CASSQLTAGELFF.